This T cell receptor (beta chain) came from a study of T cells after yellow fever vaccination. Study-wide results and limits: Abundant clonotypes from the bulk population could have been carried over as contaminants into FACS-sorted repertoires.

This clonotype was seen repeatedly, ten times or more. What it binds is unknown. TCRdb used MiXCR to reprocess the 5' RACE reads, holding one entry per CDR3 protein. The sample has 200,000 to 250,000 distinct CDR3 sequences, roughly 3.3% seen once; the top ten hold 2.5% to 3.5%. The V and J ends lost 6 bases and 4 bases, in that order; junction bases with no gene match: 1. CDR1 is SNHLY and CDR2 is FYNNEI in the germline V gene. The CDR3 totals 12 residues. This receptor was taken from a young man who received the YFV17D yellow fever vaccine. The sequenced sample was CD4+ T cells sorted from PBMCs, obtained 10 days after the yellow fever booster vaccination. The chain joins TRBV2 to TRBJ2-3; TRBD1 agrees at 7 bases. CDR3 region: CASSDRADTQYF. The CDR3 region has the DNA TGTGCCAGCAGCGACAGGGCAGATACGCAGTATTTT.